The 26 T cell receptor beta chains listed next were all sequenced from one sample in a study of blood T cell repertoires in COVID-19. TCRdb's table, derived via immunoSEQ multiplex PCR, lists solely in-frame clones and lacks some. The repertoire holds about 410,000 clones, with roughly 88% as singletons. Source material: PBMCs or T cells enriched from blood (not recorded which). These receptors originate from a man between 18 and 29 years old who had recovered from COVID-19.

The table lists this clone with a few counts. The J gene is TRBJ2-6, the V gene TRBV7-9; D unresolved. The CDR3 length is 15 residues. CDR1 and CDR2 (germline): SEHNR, FQNEAQ (reference sequence). The V end was cut by 1 base, the J end by 0 bases, with 4 bases between. The CDR3 bases are TGTGCCAGCAGCTTAGGAGGCTCTGGGGCCAACGTCCTGACTTTC. It codes for CASSLGGSGANVLTF.

The genes are TRBV28 and TRBJ1-5; D is perhaps TRBD1 (5 bases). CDR3 length: 13 amino acids. Germline V gives CDR1 MDHEN, CDR2 SYDVKM. Trimming shortened V by 7 bases and J by 9 bases, and 16 bases separated the two germline ends. Written as DNA, the CDR3 is TGTGCCAGCACCCCAGGGAGGGCTTGGCCCCAGCATTTT. This gives the protein CASTPGRAWPQHF.

The chain combines TRBV11-3 with TRBJ2-7; TRBD1 is a possible D gene (7 bases). The CDR3 consists of 13 residues. Germline CDR1 and CDR2: SGHNT and YENEEA. Trimming left V 8 bases short and J 3 bases short, with 14 bases between. DNA for the CDR3: TGTGCCAGCTCCAGACAGGGAGGCTACGAGCAGTACTTC. It encodes CASSRQGGYEQYF. Combining the CDR3 with reference TRBV11-3 and TRBJ2-7 gives the whole variable domain EAGVVQSPRYKIIEKKQPVAFWCNPISGHNTLYWYLQNLGQGPELLIRYENEEAVDDSQLPKDRFSAERLKGVDSTLKIQPAELGDSAVYLCASSRQGGYEQYFGPGTRLTVT.

V gene TRBV5-1 combines with J gene TRBJ2-1, with 12 nucleotides matching TRBD2. The junction had 5 bases not matched to a gene; V was cut back by 3 bases and J by 7 bases. There are 15 residues in the CDR3. From germline, CDR1 is SGHRS and CDR2 YFSETQ. CDR3 bases: TGCGCCAGCAGCTCTAGCGGGAGGGCAGGGAATGAGCAGTTCTTC. This codes for CASSSSGRAGNEQFF.

The V call is TRBV24-1, the J call TRBJ2-5, with 11 bases fitting TRBD1. CDR1 is KGHDR and CDR2 is SFDVKD in the germline V gene. CDR3 length: 15 residues. The trim removed 1 base at V and 4 bases at J, leaving 1 base unmatched. The CDR3 loop reads CATSDFGTGGETQYF. The CDR3 DNA follows: TGTGCCACCAGTGATTTCGGGACAGGGGGAGAGACCCAGTACTTC.

Remarks on this clone: Within the sample, other DNA sequences also encode this same CDR3. The rearrangement joins TRBV5-1 to TRBJ1-1; a possible D gene is TRBD1 (6 bases). The CDR3 length is 13 residues. Per germline, CDR1 SGHRS and CDR2 YFSETQ. V was pared by 0 bases and J by 3 bases, with 6 bases between. DNA of the CDR3: TGCGCCAGCAGCTTGGACAGGGACACTGAAGCTTTCTTT. It specifies CASSLDRDTEAFF.

This clone was counted a single time. A read error may produce the germline difference seen at one junction end. This rearrangement joins TRBV24-1 to TRBJ2-7, with TRBD2 matching 10 bases. The germline CDR1 and CDR2 sequences are KGHDR and SFDVKD. CDR3 length: 12 residues. CDR3 region: CATSEPGLAPSF. The DNA for the CDR3 is TGTGCCACCAGTGAACCGGGACTAGCGCCTTCCTTC.

CDR3 in amino acids: CASSALNPPVGEQYF. CDR3 sequence (DNA): TGTGCCAGCAGCGCCCTCAACCCCCCGGTTGGTGAGCAGTACTTC. This chain uses TRBV11-2 with TRBJ2-7; D remains unclear. The CDR3 extends over 15 amino acids. Trimming cost V 5 bases and J 7 bases, with 21 bases left between them. Germline V gene data show CDR1 as SGHAT and CDR2 as FQNNGV.

V and J are TRBV3-1 (or the pseudogene TRBV3-2) and TRBJ2-1; a weak D match, TRBD1 (5 bases). The V and J ends lost 1 base and 7 bases respectively, with 14 bases between them. Germline V gives CDR1 LGHDT, CDR2 YNNKEL (reference sequence). This CDR3 comprises 15 residues. In DNA, the CDR3 is TGTGCCAGCAGCCAAGGGCAGGGCCTGATAAATGAGCAGTTCTTC. Its translation is CASSQGQGLINEQFF.

This clone was counted once. The rearrangement links TRBV5-6 to TRBJ1-5; D gene ambiguous. This CDR3 is 14 amino acids long. The germline gives CDR1 SGHDT, CDR2 YYEEEE. With 3 bases removed from V and 2 bases from J, the gap between germline ends came to 9 bases. The CDR3 region has the DNA TGTGCCAGCAGCTCACAGACCCGCAATCAGCCCCAGCATTTT. Amino acid sequence: CASSSQTRNQPQHF.

This chain joins TRBV28 and TRBJ2-2; TRBD2 aligns across 8 bases. The CDR3 contains 17 residues. Germline V gives CDR1 MDHEN, CDR2 SYDVKM. Trimming removed 5 bases from V and 4 bases from J; junction bases left unmatched: 12. The CDR3 DNA reads as TGTGCCAGCAGTCCACTGACTAGCGCTGTGCTCACCGGGGAGCTGTTTTTT. This translates into CASSPLTSAVLTGELFF.

J is TRBJ2-1 and V is TRBV15; TRBD2 is a possible D gene (5 bases). Germline CDR1 reads LNHNV; CDR2 reads YYDKDF (reference sequence). The CDR3 contains 17 residues. V was pared by 0 bases and J by 6 bases, with 18 bases between. The CDR3 DNA follows: TGTGCCACCAGCAGAGATCGTGCGACTATCAGCAGCAATGAGCAGTTCTTC. Residues: CATSRDRATISSNEQFF.

Ten or more counts support this clone. The chain uses TRBV5-1 and TRBJ1-6, with 7 bases lining up with TRBD1. Germline-derived CDR1 and CDR2 are SGHRS and YFSETQ. This CDR3 has 16 residues. The V and J ends lost 0 bases and 4 bases, in that order; junction bases with no gene match: 4. The CDR3 loop is CASSLGQGYYNSPLHF. The DNA for the CDR3 is TGCGCCAGCAGCTTGGGACAGGGCTATTATAATTCACCCCTCCACTTT.

The CDR3 bases are TGTGCCAGCAGCTTCAGTTCGTCTAACACCGGGGAGCTGTTTTTT. As protein: CASSFSSSNTGELFF. V gene TRBV7-2 combines with J gene TRBJ2-2; D is unclear. Trimming left V 3 bases short and J 2 bases short, with 10 bases between. Germline CDR1 reads SGHTA; CDR2 reads FQGNSA. The CDR3 covers 15 residues.

Written as DNA, the CDR3 is TGCGCCAGCAGCCAAGATCAGGGCAGCACAGATACGCAGTATTTT. It specifies CASSQDQGSTDTQYF. This sequence joins TRBV4-1 and TRBJ2-3; D possibly corresponds to TRBD1 (5 bases). Germline CDR1 and CDR2: MGHRA and YSYEKL. Trimming removed 0 bases from V and 0 bases from J, with 7 bases in between. The CDR3 contains 15 residues.

V usage is TRBV2 and J usage is TRBJ1-6; D unresolved. V lost 8 bases and J 8 bases, leaving 19 bases between the germline ends. Per the germline V gene, CDR1 is SNHLY and CDR2 is FYNNEI. The CDR3 has 15 amino acids. CDR3 DNA sequence: TGTGCCAGCTCCCAGAGGGTAGTGAGCGATTCACCCCTCCACTTT. Its translation: CASSQRVVSDSPLHF.

V usage is TRBV7-8 and J usage is TRBJ2-1; 8 positions agree with TRBD2. Germline CDR1 SGHVS, CDR2 FQNEAQ. The CDR3 sequence is 16 residues long. J was trimmed by 5 bases and V by 0 bases; bases with no gene match: 6. DNA of the CDR3: TGTGCCAGCAGCTTAGCGGGGGGCGGGAGGAACAATGAGCAGTTCTTC. Protein: CASSLAGGGRNNEQFF.

In this sample, this clone turned up once. The gene calls are TRBV25-1 and TRBJ2-1, with TRBD2 matching 10 bases. CDR3 length: 17 residues. V was clipped by 4 bases and J by 3 bases; unmatched bases: 9. Germline V lookup: CDR1 MGHDK, CDR2 SYGVNS. CDR3 sequence: CASSGLAGALGYNEQFF. CDR3 nucleotide sequence: TGTGCCAGCAGTGGTCTAGCGGGGGCTTTAGGCTACAATGAGCAGTTCTTC.

This clone was observed many times. The rearrangement links TRBV5-1 to TRBJ2-7; 8 bases align to TRBD2. The V and J ends lost 0 bases and 5 bases, in that order; junction bases with no gene match: 4. This CDR3 spans 14 amino acids. Germline assignment: CDR1 SGHRS and CDR2 YFSETQ. The CDR3: CASSLGTSFHEQYF. The CDR3 DNA sequence: TGCGCCAGCAGCTTGGGGACTAGCTTCCACGAGCAGTACTTC.

This chain joins TRBV4-1 and TRBJ1-1; 7 nucleotides line up with TRBD1. The CDR3 covers 16 residues. From germline, CDR1 is MGHRA and CDR2 YSYEKL. Germline trimming cut 0 bases from V and 5 bases from J; bases unmatched to any gene: 9. The DNA for the CDR3 is TGCGCCAGCAGCCAAGAGCGACAGGGCGCCACTACTGAAGCTTTCTTT. As protein: CASSQERQGATTEAFF.

The chain is built from TRBV15 and TRBJ1-1; no clear D. CDR3 length: 13 residues. CDR1 is LNHNV, CDR2 YYDKDF, per germline (reference sequence). Trimming stripped 2 bases from V and 3 bases from J, with 7 bases between. CDR3 residues: CATSRRDDTEAFF. The CDR3 DNA follows: TGTGCCACCAGCAGAAGAGATGACACTGAAGCTTTCTTT.

The genes are TRBV7-6 and TRBJ2-2; a weak D match, TRBD1 (5 bases). The CDR3 is made up of 16 amino acids. Germline V gives CDR1 SGHVS, CDR2 FNYEAQ. Between the trimmed V and J ends, which lost 1 base and 6 bases, there was a span of 15 bases. The CDR3 DNA follows: TGTGCCAGCAGCTTAGAAAGGGGCCTCGCGGCCGGGGAGCTGTTTTTT. It translates to CASSLERGLAAGELFF. Using reference TRBV7-6 and TRBJ2-2 for the parts outside the CDR3, the full variable domain is GAGVSQSPRYKVTKRGQDVALRCDPISGHVSLYWYRQALGQGPEFLTYFNYEAQQDKSGLPNDRFSAERPEGSISTLTIQRTEQRDSAMYRCASSLERGLAAGELFFGEGSRLTVL.

This chain connects TRBV24-1 to TRBJ2-6; 11 bases are shared with TRBD1. With 8 bases clipped from V and 1 base from J, the junction kept 3 bases outside the gene matches. This CDR3 is built from 16 residues. Germline assignment: CDR1 KGHDR and CDR2 SFDVKD. Here the CDR3 reads CATTGQGVSGANVLTF. For the CDR3, the DNA is TGTGCCACCACGGGACAGGGGGTTTCTGGGGCCAACGTCCTGACTTTC.

The genes are TRBV7-9 and TRBJ1-3, with D possibly matching TRBD1 (5 bases). This CDR3 is 15 amino acids long. The ends were cut back, 0 bases at V and 4 bases at J, with 10 bases in the middle. CDR1 is SEHNR and CDR2 is FQNEAQ in the germline V gene (reference sequence). The CDR3 nucleotides are TGTGCCAGCAGCTTAGCGTTAGGGGTAGGAAACACCATATATTTT. The encoded protein is CASSLALGVGNTIYF. The whole variable domain, remainder taken from reference TRBV7-9 and TRBJ1-3, is DTGVSQNPRHKITKRGQNVTFRCDPISEHNRLYWYRQTLGQGPEFLTYFQNEAQLEKSRLLSDRFSAERPKGSFSTLEIQRTEQGDSAMYLCASSLALGVGNTIYFGEGSWLTVV.

The rearrangement links TRBV20-1 to TRBJ1-2; D possibly corresponds to TRBD1 (5 bases). The CDR3 loop spans 11 amino acids. CDR1 DFQATT and CDR2 SNEGSKA come from the germline V gene (reference sequence). Trimming left V 4 bases short and J 8 bases short, with 11 bases between. CDR3 sequence reads: CSATDIFGYTF. The CDR3 coding sequence is TGCAGTGCTACGGACATATTCGGCTACACCTTC.

The chain has TRBV24-1 and TRBJ2-7; 7 nucleotides match TRBD1. Germline values: CDR1 KGHDR, CDR2 SFDVKD. This CDR3 has 15 residues. The junction had 15 bases not matched to a gene; V was cut back by 9 bases and J by 5 bases. The CDR3 here is CATGHPNGTDDEQYF. The CDR3, as DNA: TGTGCCACCGGTCATCCGAATGGGACAGATGACGAGCAGTACTTC.